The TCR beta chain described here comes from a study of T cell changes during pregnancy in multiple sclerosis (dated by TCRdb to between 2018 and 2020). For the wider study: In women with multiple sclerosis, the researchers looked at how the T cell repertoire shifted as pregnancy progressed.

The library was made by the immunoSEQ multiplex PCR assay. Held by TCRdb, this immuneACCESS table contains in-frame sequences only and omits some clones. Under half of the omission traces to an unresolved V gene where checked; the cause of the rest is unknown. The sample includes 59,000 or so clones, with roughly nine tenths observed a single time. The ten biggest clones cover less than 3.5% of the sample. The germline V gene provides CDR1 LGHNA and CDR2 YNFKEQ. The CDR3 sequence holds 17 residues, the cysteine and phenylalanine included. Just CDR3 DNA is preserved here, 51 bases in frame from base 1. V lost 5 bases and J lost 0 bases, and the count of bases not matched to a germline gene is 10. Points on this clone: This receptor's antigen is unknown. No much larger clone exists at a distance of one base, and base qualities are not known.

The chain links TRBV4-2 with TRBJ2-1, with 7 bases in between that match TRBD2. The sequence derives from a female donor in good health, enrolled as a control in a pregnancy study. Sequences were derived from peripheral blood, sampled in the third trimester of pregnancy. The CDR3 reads CASSGREAGSSYNEQFF. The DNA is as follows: TGTGCCAGCAGCGGGAGGGAGGCGGGGAGCTCCTACAATGAGCAGTTCTTC.